The clone carrying this T cell receptor beta chain was picked up a small number of times. Next came a second PCR, run for about 7 to 12 cycles, which used a sample-barcoded 5' primer along with a J-beta primer mix. Each cDNA molecule was tagged by a template-switch adaptor that had 12 random nucleotides. TCRdb redid the calling of the 5' RACE reads with MiXCR, one entry per CDR3 protein. The table shows over a million distinct CDR3 sequences, with under 55% occurring only once. These data are taken from a study of blood T cells in healthy people across ages. The CDR3 covers 17 residues. CDR1 is MNHEY and CDR2 is SMNVEV in the germline V gene (reference sequence). J was trimmed by 6 bases and V by 3 bases; bases with no gene match: 15.

The specimen sequenced was blood. The rearrangement uses TRBV27 and TRBJ2-7; 9 positions agree with TRBD1. The receptor comes from a woman in her sixties in good health. For the CDR3, the DNA is TGTGCCAGCAGTTTGGAATACCGGGACAGGGTAGCCTCCGAGCAGTACTTC. It encodes CASSLEYRDRVASEQYF.